The 27 T cell receptor beta chains given below trace back to one sample, sequenced in a study of CD8 T cells in Susac syndrome. Random hexamers were used to reverse transcribe an amount of about 0.45 to 1 ug RNA. From the immunoSEQ multiplex PCR reads, TCRdb called clonotypes with MiXCR, one entry per CDR3 protein. Among about 90,000 distinct CDR3 sequences listed, approximately 96% were seen once. The material sequenced was CD8+ T cells from PBMCs. The receptors stem from a human donor with Susac syndrome.

The chain is built from TRBV5-1 and TRBJ2-5; 10 nucleotides agree with TRBD2. The CDR3 is made up of 15 amino acids. Germline assignment: CDR1 SGHRS and CDR2 YFSETQ. The V segment lost 2 bases and the J segment 5 bases; nucleotides outside the gene matches: 6. CDR3 nucleotides: TGCGCCAGCAGCTTCAGCGGGGGGGCCATGGAGACCCAGTACTTC. It codes for CASSFSGGAMETQYF. The variable domain in full, completed from reference TRBV5-1 and TRBJ2-5, reads KAGVTQTPRYLIKTRGQQVTLSCSPISGHRSVSWYQQTPGQGLQFLFEYFSETQRNKGNFPGRFSGRQFSNSRSEMNVSTLELGDSALYLCASSFSGGAMETQYFGPGTRLLVL.

The chain has TRBV19 and TRBJ2-6; D call uncertain. Germline V lookup: CDR1 LNHDA, CDR2 SQIVND (reference sequence). Trimming removed 2 bases at V and 3 bases at J, with 8 bases between. The CDR3 extends over 15 amino acids. DNA of the CDR3: TGTGCCAGTAGTATACGGACGGATGGGGCCAACGTCCTGACTTTC. It yields the protein CASSIRTDGANVLTF.

The V call is TRBV20-1, the J call TRBJ1-2; D might be TRBD1 (6 bases). This CDR3 comprises 15 residues. V was shortened by 1 base and J by 3 bases, with 15 bases between the two germline ends. Germline V gene lookup returns CDR1 DFQATT and CDR2 SNEGSKA (reference sequence). CDR3 protein: CSARARLGAYYGYTF. The CDR3 region has the DNA TGCAGTGCTAGAGCCCGCTTGGGGGCGTACTATGGCTACACCTTC.

V usage is TRBV7-9 and J usage is TRBJ2-7; TRBD1 matches at 10 bases. The V gene end was trimmed by 5 bases and the J gene end by 5 bases; junction bases not matched to a gene: 12. CDR1 and CDR2 from the germline V gene are SEHNR and FQNEAQ (reference sequence). The CDR3 extends over 16 amino acids. The CDR3 is CASSPFTGTGDDEQYF. In nucleotides, the CDR3 is TGTGCCAGCAGCCCCTTTACCGGGACAGGGGACGACGAGCAGTACTTC.

This clonotype was counted a single time. The chain carries TRBV5-1 and TRBJ1-2; D may be TRBD1 (6 bases). Germline V CDR1 and CDR2: SGHRS, YFSETQ. Trimming shortened V by 0 bases and J by 1 base, and 13 bases separated the two germline ends. The CDR3 has 16 residues. The DNA for the CDR3 is TGCGCCAGCAGCTTGGGACAGGCTGAGGATAACTATGGCTACACCTTC. Protein: CASSLGQAEDNYGYTF.

V usage is TRBV25-1 and J usage is TRBJ1-4; TRBD1 is a possible D gene (5 bases). This CDR3 is 15 amino acids long. Germline lookup yields CDR1 MGHDK and CDR2 SYGVNS. Trimming took off 5 bases at V and 7 bases at J, with 17 bases between the two ends. The CDR3 region is CASSPTGGGGEKLFF. CDR3 DNA sequence: TGTGCCAGCAGTCCCACCGGCGGGGGAGGTGAAAAACTGTTTTTT. Full variable domain (outside the CDR3, taken from reference TRBV25-1 and TRBJ1-4): EADIYQTPRYLVIGTGKKITLECSQTMGHDKMYWYQQDPGMELHLIHYSYGVNSTEKGDLSSESTVSRIRTEHFPLTLESARPSHTSQYLCASSPTGGGGEKLFFGSGTQLSVL.

This chain connects TRBV20-1 to TRBJ1-5; no clear D. The germline V gene encodes CDR1 DFQATT and CDR2 SNEGSKA (reference sequence). Trimming took off 6 bases at V and 0 bases at J, with 12 bases between the two ends. CDR3 length: 14 amino acids. The CDR3 DNA reads TGCAGTGCCTTAGACATGTATAGCAATCAGCCCCAGCATTTT. Protein: CSALDMYSNQPQHF.

CDR3 DNA sequence: TGCGCCAGCAGCCCTAATATCTACGAGCAGTACTTC. Protein: CASSPNIYEQYF. The chain recombines TRBV5-1 with TRBJ2-7; no firm D call. The germline gives CDR1 SGHRS, CDR2 YFSETQ. The CDR3 runs 12 residues. V lost 4 bases and J 3 bases, leaving 8 bases between the germline ends.

The gene calls are TRBV12-3 or TRBV12-4 and TRBJ2-2; D is undetermined. The CDR3 has 13 residues. Trimming pared 6 bases from V and 0 bases from J, leaving 5 bases between. Written as DNA, the CDR3 is TGTGCCAGCAGGCAAACGAACACCGGGGAGCTGTTTTTT. It translates to CASRQTNTGELFF.

The chain has TRBV7-3 and TRBJ2-3, with TRBD1 matching 7 bases. CDR1 is SGHTA and CDR2 is FQGTGA in the germline V gene. After removal of 4 bases from V and 1 base from J, the junction contained 2 bases not matched to a gene. This CDR3 is 14 amino acids long. CDR3 in DNA: TGTGCCAGCAGCTCAGGACAGGGCACAGATACGCAGTATTTT. Translating it yields CASSSGQGTDTQYF.

DNA for the CDR3: TGTGCCTGGAAGATGTCCCGCGAGGGAAAACTGTTTTTT. Its protein is CAWKMSREGKLFF. This chain uses TRBV30 with TRBJ1-4; unclear D gene. Per germline, CDR1 GTSNPN and CDR2 SVGIG (reference sequence). V was cut by 4 bases and J by 10 bases, with 16 bases left in between. The CDR3 length is 13 residues.

In regard to this clonotype: The junction does not match germline at one end; this may be a read error. The chain joins TRBV2 to TRBJ1-2; D not resolved. This CDR3 has 12 residues. CDR1 and CDR2 (germline): SNHLY, FYNNEI. The CDR3 nucleotides are TGTTCCAGCAGTGACCCTAACTATGGCTACACCTTC. Amino acid sequence: CSSSDPNYGYTF.

The rearrangement joins TRBV3-1 to TRBJ1-2, with a possible D match to TRBD1 (6 bases). From germline, CDR1 is LGHDT and CDR2 YNNKEL (reference sequence). The CDR3 is made up of 13 amino acids. V lost 1 base, J lost 8 bases, and 11 bases lay in between. For the CDR3, the DNA is TGTGCCAGCAGCCAAGGGGGGCTCGGAGGCTACACCTTC. Its translation is CASSQGGLGGYTF.

This chain links TRBV18 with TRBJ2-7; D is perhaps TRBD2 (5 bases). This CDR3 has 13 amino acids. V shed 3 bases and J shed 5 bases, with 11 bases lying between them. Germline V gene data show CDR1 as KGHSH and CDR2 as LQKENI. CDR3 region: CASSPSRENEQYF. The CDR3 DNA sequence: TGTGCCAGCTCACCGTCAAGGGAGAACGAGCAGTACTTC.

The chain links TRBV20-1 to TRBJ2-3; 9 bases map to TRBD2. Germline V gives CDR1 DFQATT, CDR2 SNEGSKA (reference sequence). This CDR3 has 18 amino acids. V dropped 0 bases and J dropped 0; count of bases not matched to a gene: 10. CDR3 DNA: TGCAGTGCTAGAGAACCAGGCGGGGGGGCGGTAAGCACAGATACGCAGTATTTT. Its translation: CSAREPGGGAVSTDTQYF.

J is TRBJ2-1 and V is TRBV11-3; 11 bases align to TRBD2. In germline, CDR1 is SGHNT, CDR2 YENEEA. V trimming: 5 bases; J trimming: 8 bases; junction bases outside the gene matches: 8. The CDR3 length is 15 residues. CDR3 loop: CASSPRLAGFYEQFF. The CDR3 DNA is TGTGCCAGCAGCCCCCGACTAGCGGGGTTCTATGAGCAGTTCTTC.

Written as DNA, the CDR3 is TGTGCCAGCAGCCCTCGACAGGGTGGGGATGGCTACACCTTC. Translating it yields CASSPRQGGDGYTF. The chain couples TRBV14 to TRBJ1-2, with 7 bases fitting TRBD1. CDR1 and CDR2 from the germline V gene are SGHDN and FVKESK. V was clipped by 4 bases and J by 6 bases; unmatched bases: 8. The CDR3 is 14 residues long.

CDR3 bases: TGTGCCGGTACAAAGAGGAGTAAAGGCTACACCTTC. It is translated as CAGTKRSKGYTF. The J gene is TRBJ1-2, the V gene TRBV9; D gene ambiguous. The CDR3 sequence is 12 residues long. Per germline, CDR1 SGDLS and CDR2 YYNGEE. V was clipped by 10 bases and J by 8 bases, with 18 bases between them. The full variable domain, with the rest looked up from reference TRBV9 and TRBJ1-2, is DSGVTQTPKHLITATGQRVTLRCSPRSGDLSVYWYQQSLDQGLQFLIQYYNGEERAKGNILERFSAQQFPDLHSELNLSSLELGDSALYFCAGTKRSKGYTFGSGTRLTVV.

The chain employs TRBV6-5 and TRBJ1-1, with TRBD1 as a possible D gene (6 bases). Germline CDR1 is MNHEY and CDR2 is SVGAGI. CDR3 size: 11 residues. Trimming pared 11 bases from V and 8 bases from J, leaving 15 bases between. CDR3 DNA sequence: TGTGCCGCCGGGGGCGGGGTCGAAGCTTTCTTT. It encodes CAAGGGVEAFF.

This clonotype was observed once. The gene calls are TRBV24-1 and TRBJ2-3; 7 bases match TRBD2. The CDR3 has 15 amino acids. Per the germline V gene, CDR1 is KGHDR and CDR2 is SFDVKD. Losses at the gene ends were 4 bases for V and 6 bases for J; bases not matched to a gene: 9. The CDR3 DNA reads TGTGCCACCAGTGACCTAAAAGGACTAGATGATACGCAGTATTTT. This encodes CATSDLKGLDDTQYF.

V and J are TRBV20-1 and TRBJ2-1; 15 bases align to TRBD2. This CDR3 region has 15 residues. Germline trimming cut 0 bases from V and 10 bases from J; bases unmatched to any gene: 4. The germline gives CDR1 DFQATT, CDR2 SNEGSKA (reference sequence). For the CDR3, the DNA is TGCAGTGCTAGAGAAATGGGACTAGCGGGGGGCGAGCAGTTCTTC. It encodes CSAREMGLAGGEQFF.

The V and J genes are TRBV4-3 and TRBJ2-5; 7 bases map to TRBD1. The CDR3 totals 16 residues. The V gene end was trimmed by 0 bases and the J gene end by 3 bases; junction bases not matched to a gene: 7. Germline V gene data show CDR1 as LGHNA and CDR2 as YSLEER. Here the CDR3 reads CASSQEEYRGKETQYF. CDR3 coding DNA: TGCGCCAGCAGCCAAGAAGAGTACAGGGGAAAAGAGACCCAGTACTTC.

V gene TRBV27 combines with J gene TRBJ1-5; D is perhaps TRBD1 (5 bases). The germline CDR1 and CDR2 sequences are MNHEY and SMNVEV (reference sequence). This CDR3 has 17 residues. V was cut by 8 bases and J by 4 bases, with 24 bases left in between. The CDR3 spells CASRGWNQPGENQPQHF. CDR3 in DNA: TGTGCCAGCCGCGGGTGGAACCAACCGGGGGAAAATCAGCCCCAGCATTTT.

This chain connects TRBV20-1 to TRBJ2-7, with 8 bases that match TRBD1. Germline V gene lookup returns CDR1 DFQATT and CDR2 SNEGSKA (reference sequence). The length of the CDR3 is 15 residues. Unmatched junction bases numbered 4, after V lost 0 bases and J lost 0 bases. The CDR3: CSARDGDRSSYEQYF. The CDR3 coding sequence is TGCAGTGCTAGAGATGGGGACAGGTCCTCCTACGAGCAGTACTTC.

V and J are TRBV4-3 and TRBJ1-1; D unclear. CDR3 length: 16 amino acids. V was cut by 0 bases and J by 4 bases, with 15 bases left in between. Germline V gene sequence: CDR1 LGHNA, CDR2 YSLEER. The CDR3 here is CASSQEISALGTEAFF. As DNA, the CDR3 is TGCGCCAGCAGCCAAGAAATCTCGGCACTGGGCACTGAAGCTTTCTTT.

This clonotype was counted a single time. This chain uses TRBV20-1 with TRBJ2-4, with D perhaps TRBD2 (5 bases). The V end was cut by 5 bases, the J end by 0 bases, with 14 bases between. The CDR3 contains 15 residues. Germline-derived CDR1 and CDR2 are DFQATT and SNEGSKA (reference sequence). CDR3 protein: CSAPRPGLAKNIQYF. CDR3 in DNA: TGCAGTGCTCCCCGACCCGGACTAGCCAAAAACATTCAGTACTTC.

This clonotype was detected once. The chain joins TRBV15 to TRBJ1-6; tentative D call: TRBD1 (5 bases). The CDR3 is 16 amino acids. V lost 0 bases, J lost 4 bases, and 10 bases lay in between. Germline V gene lookup returns CDR1 LNHNV and CDR2 YYDKDF (reference sequence). The CDR3 DNA is TGTGCCACCAGCAGAGATCAGGGCGAATATAATTCACCCCTCCACTTT. Amino acids: CATSRDQGEYNSPLHF.